The clone carrying this T cell receptor beta chain was observed a few times. With 3 bases removed from V and 5 bases from J, the gap between germline ends came to 8 bases. The CDR3 runs to 13 residues. The germline V gene has CDR1 SGHTA and CDR2 FQGNSA. All enrollees were about 18 to 95 years old and from approximately 24 US areas. Donors were grouped by their self-reported clinical history. The data belong to a study of blood T cell repertoires in COVID-19. In the authors' workflow: It was from reference gene primer amplification that nucleated cell counts were estimated. The data were produced by immunoSEQ multiplex PCR, yet TCRdb's version contains in-frame clones alone and is incomplete. V and J calls and clone size are those listed in that table; D and trimming were worked out from the DNA. The table lists 250,000 to 300,000 clones, more than 75% of them singletons.

The rearrangement links TRBV7-2 to TRBJ2-1, with D perhaps TRBD2 (5 bases). The source material was PBMCs or T cells enriched from blood (not recorded which). This clonotype originated in a woman in her sixties or seventies in a cohort exposed to, infected with or recovered from COVID-19 (not recorded which). Here the CDR3 reads CASSFGLNNEQFF. DNA of the CDR3: TGTGCCAGCAGCTTCGGACTCAACAATGAGCAGTTCTTC.